This entry is about one TCR beta chain. The source of the sample is a study of cytomegalovirus exposure and HLA in healthy donors. CDR3 size: 15 residues. Losses at the gene ends were 2 bases for V and 4 bases for J; bases not matched to a gene: 5. Germline V CDR1 and CDR2: MNHEY, SVGAGI. Participants comprised healthy donors of bone marrow. Primers: 60 Vbeta forward and 13 Jbeta reverse. The protocol was immunoSEQ multiplex PCR, while the TCRdb copy is restricted to in-frame clones and leaves out a portion. The sample consists of fewer than 150,000 clones, around 81% of them appearing once. This TCR derives from a man in his forties in good health and CMV-seropositive. V is TRBV6-5 and J is TRBJ2-5; 9 nucleotides line up with TRBD2. The specimen was PBMCs. CDR3 sequence: CASSYGGSGRETQYF. The CDR3 DNA sequence: TGTGCCAGCAGTTACGGGGGTAGCGGGAGAGAGACCCAGTACTTC.